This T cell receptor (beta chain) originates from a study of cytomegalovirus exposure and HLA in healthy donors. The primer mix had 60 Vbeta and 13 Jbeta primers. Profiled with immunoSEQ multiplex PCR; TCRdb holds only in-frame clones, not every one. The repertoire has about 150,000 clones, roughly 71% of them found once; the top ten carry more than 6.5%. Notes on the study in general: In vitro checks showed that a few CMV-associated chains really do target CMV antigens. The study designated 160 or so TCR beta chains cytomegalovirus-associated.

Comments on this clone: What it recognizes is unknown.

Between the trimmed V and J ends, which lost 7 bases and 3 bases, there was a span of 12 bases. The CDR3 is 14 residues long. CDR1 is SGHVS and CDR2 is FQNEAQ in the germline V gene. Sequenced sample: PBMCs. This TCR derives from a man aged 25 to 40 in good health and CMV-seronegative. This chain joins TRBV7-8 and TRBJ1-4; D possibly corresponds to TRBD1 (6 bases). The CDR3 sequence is CASTTKGANEKLFF. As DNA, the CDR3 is TGTGCCAGCACCACAAAGGGGGCTAATGAAAAACTGTTTTTT.